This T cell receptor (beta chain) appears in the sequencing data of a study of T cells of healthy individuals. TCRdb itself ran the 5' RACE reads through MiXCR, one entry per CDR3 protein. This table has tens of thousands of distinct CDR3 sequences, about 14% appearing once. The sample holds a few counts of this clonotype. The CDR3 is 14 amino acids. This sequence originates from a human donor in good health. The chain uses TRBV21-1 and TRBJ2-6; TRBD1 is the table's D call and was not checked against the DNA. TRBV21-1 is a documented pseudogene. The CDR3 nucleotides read TGTGCCAGCAGCAAACCCGGGCAGGGGAACGTCCTGACTTTC. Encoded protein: CASSKPGQGNVLTF.